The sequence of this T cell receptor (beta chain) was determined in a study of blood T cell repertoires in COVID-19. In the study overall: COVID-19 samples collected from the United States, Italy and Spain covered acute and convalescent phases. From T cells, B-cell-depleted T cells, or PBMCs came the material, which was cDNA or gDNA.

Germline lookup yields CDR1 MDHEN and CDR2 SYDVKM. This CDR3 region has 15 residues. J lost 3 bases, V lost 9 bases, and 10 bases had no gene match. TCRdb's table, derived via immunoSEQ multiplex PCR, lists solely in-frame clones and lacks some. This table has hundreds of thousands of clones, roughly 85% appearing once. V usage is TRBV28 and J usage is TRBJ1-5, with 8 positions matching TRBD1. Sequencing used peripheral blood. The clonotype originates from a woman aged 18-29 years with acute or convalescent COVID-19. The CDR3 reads CASTNPGGVNQPQHF. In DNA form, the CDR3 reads TGTGCCAGTACTAACCCAGGGGGCGTCAATCAGCCCCAGCATTTT. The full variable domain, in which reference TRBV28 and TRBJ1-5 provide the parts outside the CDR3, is DVKVTQSSRYLVKRTGEKVFLECVQDMDHENMFWYRQDPGLGLRLIYFSYDVKMKEKGDIPEGYSVSREKKERFSLILESASTNQTSMYLCASTNPGGVNQPQHFGDGTRLSIL.